This TCR beta chain was observed in a study of post-analysis software for immune sequencing data. Findings and limits, study-wide: Controls showed lower frequencies than patients for five or six TRBV segments, and TRBV5-6, TRBV5-1 and TRBV20-1 were among these.

Comments on this clonotype: The antigen remains unidentified.

CDR3 length: 12 amino acids. V was clipped by 6 bases and J by 3 bases, with 9 bases between them. Germline lookup yields CDR1 MNHEY and CDR2 SVGAGI. Unique molecular identifiers had been added to the TCR beta cDNA libraries. It was from roughly 1.1 to 9.2 million T cells that about 500,000 cDNA molecules came. TCRdb reprocessed the PCR reads with MiXCR, giving one entry per CDR3 protein. This table holds about 680,000 distinct CDR3 sequences, approximately 59% found once. This receptor was obtained from a girl aged 2 to 10 with multiple sclerosis. Input material: blood. This sequence joins TRBV6-5 and TRBJ2-7, with D hard to call. This CDR3 reads CASRSLGYEQYF. The DNA for the CDR3 is TGTGCCAGCAGGAGTCTAGGCTACGAGCAGTACTTC.